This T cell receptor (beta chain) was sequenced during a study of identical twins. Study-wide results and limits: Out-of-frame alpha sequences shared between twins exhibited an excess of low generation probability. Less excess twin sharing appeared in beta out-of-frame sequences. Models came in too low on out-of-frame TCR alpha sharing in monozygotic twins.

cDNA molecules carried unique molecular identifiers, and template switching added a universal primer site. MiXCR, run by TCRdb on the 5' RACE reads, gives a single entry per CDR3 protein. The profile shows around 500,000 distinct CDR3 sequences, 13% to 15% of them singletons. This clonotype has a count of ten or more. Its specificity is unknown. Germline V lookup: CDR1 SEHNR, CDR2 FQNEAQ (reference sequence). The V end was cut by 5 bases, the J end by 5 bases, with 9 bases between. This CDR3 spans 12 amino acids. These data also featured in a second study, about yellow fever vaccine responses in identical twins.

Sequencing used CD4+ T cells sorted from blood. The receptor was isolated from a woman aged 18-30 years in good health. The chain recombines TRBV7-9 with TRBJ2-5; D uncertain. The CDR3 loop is CASSQTGETQYF. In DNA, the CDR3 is TGTGCCAGCAGCCAAACCGGGGAGACCCAGTACTTC. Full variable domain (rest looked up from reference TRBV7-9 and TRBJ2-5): DTGVSQNPRHKITKRGQNVTFRCDPISEHNRLYWYRQTLGQGPEFLTYFQNEAQLEKSRLLSDRFSAERPKGSFSTLEIQRTEQGDSAMYLCASSQTGETQYFGPGTRLLVL.